This TCR beta chain came from a study of T cell responses to AZD1222 COVID-19 vaccine (dated by TCRdb to the early 2020s). Some background on the complete study: TCR sequencing covered fewer than 250 trial participants: about 210 given two doses of AZD1222 and approximately 25 given two doses of MenACWY control vaccine. Trial participants were enrolled into age subgroups of 18-55, 56-69 and 70-plus years, which contained roughly 140, 27 and 60 TCR-sequenced participants, respectively. On the study overall, not on this receptor specifically: No day 14 peak-response samples were available, so repertoires were characterized only after the peak T cell response. The 56-69-year group was small, and its depth increase did not reach significance, likely because of low power. The whole spike protein was spanned by vaccine-associated CD4 TCRs, and dominant responses were seen in regions 160-218 and 743-854. After two AZD1222 doses, both the breadth and the depth of spike-specific TCRs were significantly higher than at day 0 and than in MenACWY recipients. Participants were mostly white British, with more females than males. The authors suggested clonal diversity may have been underestimated. Epitopes outside the regions mutated in the B.1.351 and B.1.1.7 variants were reportedly recognized by nearly half of the unique spike-specific TCRs. Conclusions about previously exposed vaccinees were limited because only six AZD1222 recipients were SARS-CoV-2 seropositive at baseline.

Trimming takes 5 bases from V and 6 bases from J, and the germline ends sit 8 bases apart. From the cysteine through the phenylalanine, the CDR3 covers 13 amino acids. Here the CDR3 DNA is all that survives: 39 bases in frame from base 1. Looking up the germline V gene yields CDR1 MNHEY and CDR2 SVGEGT. Reading the label with the study, this specimen's time point is: about 28 days (+/-7) after the second vaccine dose. AZD1222 recipients whose second dose came at about 4 weeks and those whose second dose came at about 12 weeks were combined into one group, since spike-specific TCR depth and breadth did not differ between the two schedules. Vaccinee samples were obtained from the UK trials COV001 and COV002, which included a single-blind randomized controlled phase 2/3 trial of AZD1222 (ChAdOx1 nCoV-19) in healthy adults. For TCRbeta chain sequencing, PBMC samples from trial participants were taken at day 0 and at day 28 after the second dose.

The CDR3 regions of human TCRbeta chains were subjected to immunosequencing. In the source study's methods: Repertoire TCRs were checked for matches against a reference library of SARS-CoV-2-specific TCRs that had been generated using the MIRA antigen-specificity platform. Breadth was defined as the fraction of unique TCRs that were SARS-CoV-2-associated, and depth was defined as the fraction of total T cells that were SARS-CoV-2-associated. Each spike-specific TCR was assigned to its reactive spike region and to a CD4 or CD8 class using the MIRA data. Log10-transformed breadth and depth values were compared by one-way ANOVA with Sidak's multiple comparisons tests. The source is immuneACCESS, and TCRdb retained only in-frame sequences with V and J called. Part of the clones is not carried over; for the studies checked, unresolved V genes explain less than half of this, and the remainder is unexplained. V and J calls and clone size are those listed in that table; D and trimming were worked out from the DNA. The sample table holds some 250,000 clones, of which 94% were seen once. The ten biggest clones cover around 0.5% of the sample.

This clone came up once. Its cognate antigen has yet to be identified. No base-level quality is on record; no much larger clone is a single base apart. Recombination linked TRBV6-2 or TRBV6-3 to TRBJ1-6; perhaps TRBD1 is the D gene, with 5 bases matching. This TCR derives from an adult who received the AZD1222 COVID-19 vaccine. The sample here was peripheral blood, taken 28 days after the second AZD1222 dose. The DNA sequence is TGTGCCAGCAGTGGGGGGTCTAATTCACCCCTCCACTTT. Its protein reads: CASSGGSNSPLHF.